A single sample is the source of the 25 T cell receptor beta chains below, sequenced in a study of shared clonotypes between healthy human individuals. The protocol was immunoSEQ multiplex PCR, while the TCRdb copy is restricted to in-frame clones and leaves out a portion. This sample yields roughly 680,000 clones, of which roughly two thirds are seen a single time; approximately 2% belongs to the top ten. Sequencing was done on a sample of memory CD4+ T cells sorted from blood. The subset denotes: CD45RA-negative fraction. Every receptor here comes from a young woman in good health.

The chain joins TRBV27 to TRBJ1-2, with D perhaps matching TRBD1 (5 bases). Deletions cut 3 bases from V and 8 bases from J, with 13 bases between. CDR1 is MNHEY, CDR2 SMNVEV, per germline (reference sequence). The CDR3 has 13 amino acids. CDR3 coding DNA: TGTGCCAGCAGTTTTCGGCGTGGGGACGGCTACACCTTC. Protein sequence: CASSFRRGDGYTF.

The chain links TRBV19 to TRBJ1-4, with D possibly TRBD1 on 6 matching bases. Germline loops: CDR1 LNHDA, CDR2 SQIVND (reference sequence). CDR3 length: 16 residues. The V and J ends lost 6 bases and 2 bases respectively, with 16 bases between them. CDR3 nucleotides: TGTGCCAGTAGCACTCTTGGGGGCGCTACTAATGAAAAACTGTTTTTT. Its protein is CASSTLGGATNEKLFF.

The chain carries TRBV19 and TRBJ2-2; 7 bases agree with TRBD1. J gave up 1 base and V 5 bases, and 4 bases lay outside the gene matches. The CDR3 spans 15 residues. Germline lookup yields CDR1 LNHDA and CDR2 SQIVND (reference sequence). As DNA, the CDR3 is TGTGCCAGTAGTGACCGGGACAGGAACACCGGGGAGCTGTTTTTT. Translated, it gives CASSDRDRNTGELFF.

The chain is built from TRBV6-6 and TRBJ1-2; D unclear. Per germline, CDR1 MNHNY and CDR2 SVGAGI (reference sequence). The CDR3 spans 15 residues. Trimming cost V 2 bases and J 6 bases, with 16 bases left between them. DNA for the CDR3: TGTGCCAGCAGTTACGACAACTACCCTGCCGATGGCTACACCTTC. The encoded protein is CASSYDNYPADGYTF.

The CDR3 nucleotides read TGTGCCACTAGGGGGAACACTGAAGCTTTCTTT. It is translated as CATRGNTEAFF. The V and J genes are TRBV19 and TRBJ1-1; weak D call: TRBD1 (5 bases). This CDR3 spans 11 amino acids. CDR1 and CDR2 (germline): LNHDA, SQIVND (reference sequence). V was trimmed by 10 bases and J by 1 base, leaving 7 bases between them.

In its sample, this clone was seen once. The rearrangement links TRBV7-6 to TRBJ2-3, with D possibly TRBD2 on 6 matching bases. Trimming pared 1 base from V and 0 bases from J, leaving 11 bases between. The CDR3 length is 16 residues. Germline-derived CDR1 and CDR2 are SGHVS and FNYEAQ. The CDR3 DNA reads TGTGCCAGCAGCTTAGAGGCGGCGGGAAGCACAGATACGCAGTATTTT. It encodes CASSLEAAGSTDTQYF.

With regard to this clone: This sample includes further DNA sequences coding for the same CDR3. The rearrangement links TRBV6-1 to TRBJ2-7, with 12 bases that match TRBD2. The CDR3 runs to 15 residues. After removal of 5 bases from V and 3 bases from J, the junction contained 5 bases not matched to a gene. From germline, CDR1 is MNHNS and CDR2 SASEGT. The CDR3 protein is CASSSRLAGDYEQYF. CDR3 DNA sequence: TGTGCCAGCAGTTCCCGACTAGCGGGAGACTACGAGCAGTACTTC.

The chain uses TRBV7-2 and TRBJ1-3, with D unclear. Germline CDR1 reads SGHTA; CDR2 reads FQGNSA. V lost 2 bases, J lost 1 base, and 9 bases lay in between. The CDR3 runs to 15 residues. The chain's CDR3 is CASSLQTGSGNTIYF. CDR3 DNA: TGTGCCAGCAGCTTACAGACGGGGTCTGGAAACACCATATATTTT.

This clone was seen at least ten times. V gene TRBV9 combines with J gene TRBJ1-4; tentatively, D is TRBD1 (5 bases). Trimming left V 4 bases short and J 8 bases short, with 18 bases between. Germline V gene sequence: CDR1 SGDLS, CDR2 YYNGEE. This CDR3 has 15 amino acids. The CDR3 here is CASSPQGFEREKLFF. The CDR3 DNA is TGTGCCAGCAGCCCTCAGGGTTTTGAACGGGAAAAACTGTTTTTT. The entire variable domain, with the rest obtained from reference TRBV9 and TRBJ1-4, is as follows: DSGVTQTPKHLITATGQRVTLRCSPRSGDLSVYWYQQSLDQGLQFLIQYYNGEERAKGNILERFSAQQFPDLHSELNLSSLELGDSALYFCASSPQGFEREKLFFGSGTQLSVL.

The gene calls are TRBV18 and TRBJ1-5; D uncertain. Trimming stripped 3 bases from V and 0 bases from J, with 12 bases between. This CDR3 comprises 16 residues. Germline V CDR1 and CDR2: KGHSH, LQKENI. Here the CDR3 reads CASSPSGVYSNQPQHF. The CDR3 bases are TGTGCCAGCTCACCGTCCGGAGTATATAGCAATCAGCCCCAGCATTTT.

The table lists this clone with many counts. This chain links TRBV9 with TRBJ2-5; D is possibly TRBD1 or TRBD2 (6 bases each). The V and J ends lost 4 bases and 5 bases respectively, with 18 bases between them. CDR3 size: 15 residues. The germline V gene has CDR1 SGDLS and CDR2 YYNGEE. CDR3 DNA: TGTGCCAGCAGCCGGGGGCCGTTCGTCACTGAGACCCAGTACTTC. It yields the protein CASSRGPFVTETQYF.

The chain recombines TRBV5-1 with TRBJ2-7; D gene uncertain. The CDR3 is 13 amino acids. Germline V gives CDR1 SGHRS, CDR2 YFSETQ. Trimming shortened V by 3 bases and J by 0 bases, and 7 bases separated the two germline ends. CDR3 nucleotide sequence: TGCGCCAGCAGCTCATTATTCTCCTACGAGCAGTACTTC. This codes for CASSSLFSYEQYF. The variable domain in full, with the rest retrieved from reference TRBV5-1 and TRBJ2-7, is KAGVTQTPRYLIKTRGQQVTLSCSPISGHRSVSWYQQTPGQGLQFLFEYFSETQRNKGNFPGRFSGRQFSNSRSEMNVSTLELGDSALYLCASSSLFSYEQYFGPGTRLTVT.

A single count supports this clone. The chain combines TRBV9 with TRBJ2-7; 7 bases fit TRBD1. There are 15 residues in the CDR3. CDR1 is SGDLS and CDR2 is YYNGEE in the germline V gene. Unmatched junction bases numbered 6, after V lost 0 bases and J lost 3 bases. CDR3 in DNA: TGTGCCAGCAGCGTAGGCCCAGGGGGAAGCTACGAGCAGTACTTC. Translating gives CASSVGPGGSYEQYF.

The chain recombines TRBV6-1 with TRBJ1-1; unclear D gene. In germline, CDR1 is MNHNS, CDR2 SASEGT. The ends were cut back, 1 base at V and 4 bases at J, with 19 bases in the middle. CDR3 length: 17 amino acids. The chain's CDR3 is CASSEGGPWEQATEAFF. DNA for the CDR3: TGTGCCAGCAGTGAAGGTGGCCCCTGGGAGCAAGCCACTGAAGCTTTCTTT.

The CDR3 spells CASSLASNTGELFF. In DNA form, the CDR3 reads TGTGCCAGCTCACTAGCCTCGAACACCGGGGAGCTGTTTTTT. The chain has TRBV18 and TRBJ2-2; D is undetermined. The CDR3 is 14 amino acids. Trimming cost V 4 bases and J 0 bases, with 6 bases left between them. Germline V lookup: CDR1 KGHSH, CDR2 LQKENI.

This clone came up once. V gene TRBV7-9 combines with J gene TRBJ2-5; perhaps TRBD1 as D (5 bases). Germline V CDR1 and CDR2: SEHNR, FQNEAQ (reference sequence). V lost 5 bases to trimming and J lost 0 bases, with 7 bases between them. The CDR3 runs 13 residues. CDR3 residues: CASSPDNQETQYF. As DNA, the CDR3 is TGTGCCAGCAGCCCGGACAACCAAGAGACCCAGTACTTC. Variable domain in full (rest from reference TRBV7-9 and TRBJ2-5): DTGVSQNPRHKITKRGQNVTFRCDPISEHNRLYWYRQTLGQGPEFLTYFQNEAQLEKSRLLSDRFSAERPKGSFSTLEIQRTEQGDSAMYLCASSPDNQETQYFGPGTRLLVL.

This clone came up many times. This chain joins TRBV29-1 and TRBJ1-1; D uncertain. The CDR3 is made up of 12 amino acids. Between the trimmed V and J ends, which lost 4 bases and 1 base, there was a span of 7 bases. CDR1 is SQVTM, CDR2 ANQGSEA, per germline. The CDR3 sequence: CSVAFTNTEAFF. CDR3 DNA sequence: TGCAGCGTTGCTTTCACGAACACTGAAGCTTTCTTT. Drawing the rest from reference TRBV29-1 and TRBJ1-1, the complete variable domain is SAVISQKPSRDICQRGTSLTIQCQVDSQVTMMFWYRQQPGQSLTLIATANQGSEATYESGFVIDKFPISRPNLTFSTLTVSNMSPEDSSIYLCSVAFTNTEAFFGQGTRLTVV.

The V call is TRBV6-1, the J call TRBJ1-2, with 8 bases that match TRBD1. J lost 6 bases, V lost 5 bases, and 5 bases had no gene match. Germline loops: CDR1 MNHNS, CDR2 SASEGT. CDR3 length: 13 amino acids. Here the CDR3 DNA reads TGTGCCAGCAGTCTCCAGGGGGCAAATGGCTACACCTTC. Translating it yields CASSLQGANGYTF.

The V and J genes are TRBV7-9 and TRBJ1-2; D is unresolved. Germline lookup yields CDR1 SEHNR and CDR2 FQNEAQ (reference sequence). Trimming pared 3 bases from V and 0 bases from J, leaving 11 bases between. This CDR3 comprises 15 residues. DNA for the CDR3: TGTGCCAGCAGCTTGGGCACCAAGACTAACTATGGCTACACCTTC. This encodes CASSLGTKTNYGYTF.

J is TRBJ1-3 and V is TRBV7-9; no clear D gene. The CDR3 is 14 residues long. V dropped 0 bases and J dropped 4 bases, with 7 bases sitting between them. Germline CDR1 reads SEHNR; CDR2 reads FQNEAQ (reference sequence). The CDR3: CASSLALDGNTIYF. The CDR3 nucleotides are TGTGCCAGCAGCTTAGCGCTAGACGGAAACACCATATATTTT. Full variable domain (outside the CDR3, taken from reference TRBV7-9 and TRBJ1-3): DTGVSQNPRHKITKRGQNVTFRCDPISEHNRLYWYRQTLGQGPEFLTYFQNEAQLEKSRLLSDRFSAERPKGSFSTLEIQRTEQGDSAMYLCASSLALDGNTIYFGEGSWLTVV.

This CDR3 reads CASSPRHVQETQYF. CDR3 coding DNA: TGTGCCAGCAGCCCAAGACACGTCCAAGAGACCCAGTACTTC. The chain carries TRBV6-6 and TRBJ2-5, with D hard to call. CDR3 size: 14 residues. V lost 6 bases, J lost 1 base, and 12 bases lay in between. The V gene's germline CDR1 is MNHNY and CDR2 SVGAGI (reference sequence).

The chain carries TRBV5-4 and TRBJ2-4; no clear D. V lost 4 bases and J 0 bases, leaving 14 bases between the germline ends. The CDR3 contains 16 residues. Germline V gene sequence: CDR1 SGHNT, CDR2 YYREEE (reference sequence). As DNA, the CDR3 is TGTGCCAGCAGCCTGCAGCCGTTACTAGCCAAAAACATTCAGTACTTC. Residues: CASSLQPLLAKNIQYF.

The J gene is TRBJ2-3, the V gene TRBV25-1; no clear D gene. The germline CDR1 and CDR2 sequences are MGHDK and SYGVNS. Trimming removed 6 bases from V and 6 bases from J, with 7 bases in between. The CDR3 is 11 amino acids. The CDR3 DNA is TGTGCCAGCAGCGCAAGGGATACGCAGTATTTT. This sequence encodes CASSARDTQYF.

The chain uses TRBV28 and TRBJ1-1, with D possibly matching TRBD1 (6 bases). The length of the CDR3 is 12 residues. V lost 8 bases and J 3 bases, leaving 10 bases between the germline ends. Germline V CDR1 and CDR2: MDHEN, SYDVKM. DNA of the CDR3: TGTGCCAGCTCAGGGGCCTACACTGAAGCTTTCTTT. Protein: CASSGAYTEAFF.

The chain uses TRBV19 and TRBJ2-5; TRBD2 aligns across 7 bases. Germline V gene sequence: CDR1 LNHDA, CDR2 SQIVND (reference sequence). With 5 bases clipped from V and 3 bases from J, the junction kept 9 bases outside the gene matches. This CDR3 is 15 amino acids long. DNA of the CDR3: TGTGCCAGTAGTTTCGGGAGGAACGGGAAAGAGACCCAGTACTTC. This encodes CASSFGRNGKETQYF.